What follows is one T cell receptor beta chain and its context. Its specificity is not known. The data originate from a study of cytomegalovirus exposure and HLA in healthy donors. Profiled with immunoSEQ multiplex PCR; TCRdb holds only in-frame clones, not every one. The sample lists around 200,000 clones, around 80% seen once, with around 1.3% in the top ten. The donors belonged to the approximately 110-subject validation cohort, separate from the roughly 720-subject first cohort. Whole-study results and caveats: In vitro data verified three CMV-associated chains as specific for CMV antigens. Rarity held for most TCR sequences, but there were some public TCRs that occurred in many donors.

V trimming: 4 bases; J trimming: 1 base; junction bases outside the gene matches: 1. This CDR3 region has 14 residues. Germline V gives CDR1 KGHSH, CDR2 LQKENI. This chain uses TRBV18 with TRBJ1-1, with 9 bases lining up with TRBD1. Material: PBMCs. The clonotype comes from a woman in her 30s in good health and CMV-seronegative. CDR3 sequence: CASSQQGANTEAFF. CDR3 nucleotide sequence: TGTGCCAGCTCACAACAGGGGGCGAACACTGAAGCTTTCTTT.